Reported below is one T cell receptor (beta chain). Its antigen is still unknown. Researchers ran the PCR with 60 Vbeta and 13 Jbeta primers. Repertoires were generated with immunoSEQ multiplex PCR, while TCRdb's copy carries only in-frame clones and drops some. The sample yields 150,000 to 200,000 clones, approximately 79% seen once. This sample stems from a study of cytomegalovirus exposure and HLA in healthy donors. Findings and caveats of the study: The majority of CMV-associated TCR beta chains were reported as apparently HLA-restricted in a later analysis.

The material sequenced was PBMCs. This receptor was identified in a middle-aged man in good health and CMV-seropositive.

Here the CDR3 DNA reads TGCGCCAGCACCCAACTAGCGGGAGTGGGCGAGCAGTACTTC. Translated: CASTQLAGVGEQYF. The rearrangement joins TRBV5-1 to TRBJ2-7; 11 bases are a match to TRBD2. CDR3 size: 14 residues. Germline CDR1 is SGHRS and CDR2 is YFSETQ. The trim removed 6 bases at V and 6 bases at J, leaving 8 bases unmatched.